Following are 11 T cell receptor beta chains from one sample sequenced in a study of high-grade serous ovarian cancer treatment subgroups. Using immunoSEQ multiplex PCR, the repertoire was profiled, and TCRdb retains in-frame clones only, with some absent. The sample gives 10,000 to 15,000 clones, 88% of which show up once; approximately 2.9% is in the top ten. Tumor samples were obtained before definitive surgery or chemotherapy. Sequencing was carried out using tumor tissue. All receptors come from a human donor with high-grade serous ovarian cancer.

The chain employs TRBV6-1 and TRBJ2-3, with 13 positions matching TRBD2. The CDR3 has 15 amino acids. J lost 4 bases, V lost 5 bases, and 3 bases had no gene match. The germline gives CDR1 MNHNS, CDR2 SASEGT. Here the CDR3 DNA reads TGTGCCAGCAGTCTTACTAGCGGGGGGGCAGATACGCAGTATTTT. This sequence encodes CASSLTSGGADTQYF.

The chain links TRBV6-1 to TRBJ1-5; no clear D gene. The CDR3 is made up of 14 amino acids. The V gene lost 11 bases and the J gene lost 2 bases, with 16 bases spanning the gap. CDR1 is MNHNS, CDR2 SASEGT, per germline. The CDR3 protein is CALNMGGGNQPQHF. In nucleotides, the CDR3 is TGTGCCTTAAATATGGGCGGTGGCAATCAGCCCCAGCATTTT.

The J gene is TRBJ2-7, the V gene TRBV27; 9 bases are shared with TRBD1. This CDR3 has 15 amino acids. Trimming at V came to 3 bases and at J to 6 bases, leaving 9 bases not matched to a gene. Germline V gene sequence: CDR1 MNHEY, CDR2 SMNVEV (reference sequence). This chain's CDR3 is CASSFPTGGRSEQYV. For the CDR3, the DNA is TGTGCCAGCAGTTTTCCCACAGGGGGCCGATCCGAGCAGTACGTC.

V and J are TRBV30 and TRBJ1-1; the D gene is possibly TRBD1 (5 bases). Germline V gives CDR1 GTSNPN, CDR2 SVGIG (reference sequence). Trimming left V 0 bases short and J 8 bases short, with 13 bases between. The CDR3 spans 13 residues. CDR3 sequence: CAWSVGDRTEAFF. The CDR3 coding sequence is TGTGCCTGGAGTGTAGGGGATAGAACCGAAGCTTTCTTT.

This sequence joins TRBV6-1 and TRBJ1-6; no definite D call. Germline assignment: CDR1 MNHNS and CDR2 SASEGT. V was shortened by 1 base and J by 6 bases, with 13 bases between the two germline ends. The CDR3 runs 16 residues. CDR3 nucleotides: TGTGCCAGCAGTGAAGTCCCCCCGGTACCTAATTCACCCCTCCACTTT. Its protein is CASSEVPPVPNSPLHF.

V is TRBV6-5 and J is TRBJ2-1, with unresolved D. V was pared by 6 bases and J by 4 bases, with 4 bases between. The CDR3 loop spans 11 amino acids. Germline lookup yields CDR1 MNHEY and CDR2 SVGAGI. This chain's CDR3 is CASRSYNEQFF. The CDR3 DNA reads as TGTGCCAGCAGGAGTTACAATGAGCAGTTCTTC.

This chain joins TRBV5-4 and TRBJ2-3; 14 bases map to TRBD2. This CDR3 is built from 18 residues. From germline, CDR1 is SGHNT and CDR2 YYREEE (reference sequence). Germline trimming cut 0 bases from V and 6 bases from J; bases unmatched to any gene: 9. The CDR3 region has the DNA TGTGCCAGCAGCTTGGTATGGAAGGGACTAGCGGGGGTTGATACGCAGTATTTT. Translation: CASSLVWKGLAGVDTQYF.

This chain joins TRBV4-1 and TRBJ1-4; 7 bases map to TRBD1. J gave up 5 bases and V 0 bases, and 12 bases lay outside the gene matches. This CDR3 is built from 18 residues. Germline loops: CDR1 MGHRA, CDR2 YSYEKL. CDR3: CASSQDRSTGAGNEKLFF. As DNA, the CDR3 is TGCGCCAGCAGCCAAGATAGATCCACAGGGGCGGGGAATGAAAAACTGTTTTTT.

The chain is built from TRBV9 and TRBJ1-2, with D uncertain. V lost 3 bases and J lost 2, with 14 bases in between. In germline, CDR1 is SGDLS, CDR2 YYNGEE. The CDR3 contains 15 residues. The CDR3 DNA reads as TGTGCCAGCAGCGGGAAGAGGGCAGGCAACTATGGCTACACCTTC. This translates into CASSGKRAGNYGYTF.

CDR3: CASSPGQGVAYGYTF. The CDR3 DNA is TGTGCCAGCTCACCGGGACAGGGAGTGGCCTATGGCTACACCTTC. The chain recombines TRBV18 with TRBJ1-2; 9 bases line up with TRBD1. V lost 3 bases to trimming and J lost 4 bases; unmatched junction nucleotides: 6. The CDR3 contains 15 residues. Per the germline V gene, CDR1 is KGHSH and CDR2 is LQKENI.

In DNA form, the CDR3 reads TGTGCCAGCAGTTACCAAAGACTAGCGGGATGGACAGATACGCAGTATTTT. It is translated as CASSYQRLAGWTDTQYF. The V and J genes are TRBV27 and TRBJ2-3; 11 nucleotides align to TRBD2. CDR1 is MNHEY, CDR2 SMNVEV, per germline (reference sequence). The trim removed 4 bases at V and 3 bases at J, leaving 9 bases unmatched. This CDR3 comprises 17 residues.